Described below is a single T cell receptor (beta chain) sequence and its context. The antigen is unknown. TCR beta cDNA libraries included unique molecular identifiers. TCRdb fed the PCR reads into MiXCR, producing one record per CDR3 protein. The table records some 690,000 distinct CDR3 sequences, 59% of them present only once. Germline V gene lookup returns CDR1 SNHLY and CDR2 FYNNEI. This CDR3 spans 16 amino acids. V lost 0 bases to trimming and J lost 6 bases, with 17 bases between them. The sample comes from a study of post-analysis software for immune sequencing data. Study in general: Included among the disease courses, which were recorded for the cohort, were relapsing-remitting, secondary progressive and progressive-relapsing multiple sclerosis. General observations from the study: TRBV segments more frequent in patients than in controls numbered five and included TRBV5-6, TRBV5-1 and TRBV20-1.

What was sequenced was blood. The chain employs TRBV2 and TRBJ1-1, with no clear D. This sequence was found in a girl aged 2 to 10 with multiple sclerosis. In DNA, the CDR3 is TGTGCCAGCAGTGAAGCGCGGTTTAGACTCGATTCTGAAGCTTTCTTT. It translates to CASSEARFRLDSEAFF.